The source of this T cell receptor (beta chain) is a study of response to subunit inactivated influenza vaccine. Notes on the study in general: Few new T cells, the authors suggested, are recruited by each seasonal influenza vaccination.

TCRdb independently ran MiXCR on the RT-PCR reads; one entry per CDR3 protein. The sample consists of under 500,000 distinct CDR3 sequences, roughly 11% of them appearing once. This clonotype has only a few counts. No antigen is known for it. The CDR3 is made up of 14 amino acids. The V end was cut by 0 bases, the J end by 4 bases, with 9 bases between. Germline V gives CDR1 MGHRA, CDR2 YSYEKL. This clonotype was obtained from a man aged 45-65 years who received an inactivated influenza vaccine. The chain is built from TRBV4-1 and TRBJ1-2; D is possibly TRBD1 (6 bases). The specimen was PBMCs from blood, collected about 40 days after vaccination. The CDR3 reads CASSQDTGPYGYTF. CDR3 sequence (DNA): TGCGCCAGCAGCCAAGACACAGGGCCCTATGGCTACACCTTC.